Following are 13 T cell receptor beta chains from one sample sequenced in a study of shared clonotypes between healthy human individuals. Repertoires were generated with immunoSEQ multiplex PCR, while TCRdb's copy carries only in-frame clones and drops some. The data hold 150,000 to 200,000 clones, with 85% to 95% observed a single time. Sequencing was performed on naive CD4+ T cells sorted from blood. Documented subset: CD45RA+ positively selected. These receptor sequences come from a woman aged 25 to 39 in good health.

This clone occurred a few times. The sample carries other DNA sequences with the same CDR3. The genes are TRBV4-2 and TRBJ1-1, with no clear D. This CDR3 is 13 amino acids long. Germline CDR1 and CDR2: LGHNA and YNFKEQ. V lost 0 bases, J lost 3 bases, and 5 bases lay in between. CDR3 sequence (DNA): TGTGCCAGCAGCCAAGATCGTGACACTGAAGCTTTCTTT. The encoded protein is CASSQDRDTEAFF.

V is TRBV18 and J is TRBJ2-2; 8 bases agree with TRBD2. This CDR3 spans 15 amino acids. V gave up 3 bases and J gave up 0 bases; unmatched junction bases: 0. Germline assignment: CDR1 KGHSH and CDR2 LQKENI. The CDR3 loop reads CASSPGLANTGELFF. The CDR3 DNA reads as TGTGCCAGCTCACCGGGACTAGCGAACACCGGGGAGCTGTTTTTT.

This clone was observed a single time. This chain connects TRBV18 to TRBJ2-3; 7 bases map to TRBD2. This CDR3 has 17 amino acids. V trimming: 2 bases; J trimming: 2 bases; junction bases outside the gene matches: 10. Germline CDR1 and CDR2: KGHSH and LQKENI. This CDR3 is CASSPMGGAETTDTQYF. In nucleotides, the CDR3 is TGTGCCAGCTCACCAATGGGAGGGGCCGAGACCACAGATACGCAGTATTTT.

For the CDR3, the DNA is TGTGCCAGCAGTAGACTAGCGGGAGAATCGGAGCAGTTCTTC. This sequence encodes CASSRLAGESEQFF. The V gene is TRBV28, the J gene TRBJ2-1; 12 nucleotides line up with TRBD2. V lost 5 bases and J lost 10; bases outside the gene matches: 6. Germline CDR1 reads MDHEN; CDR2 reads SYDVKM. The CDR3 totals 14 residues.

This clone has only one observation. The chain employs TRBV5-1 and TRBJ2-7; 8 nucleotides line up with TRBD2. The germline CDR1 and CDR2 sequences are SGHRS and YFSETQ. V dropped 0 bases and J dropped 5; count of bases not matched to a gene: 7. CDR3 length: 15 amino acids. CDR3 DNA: TGCGCCAGCAGCTTGGGGAGCGGGAGCAGGAACGAGCAGTACTTC. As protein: CASSLGSGSRNEQYF.

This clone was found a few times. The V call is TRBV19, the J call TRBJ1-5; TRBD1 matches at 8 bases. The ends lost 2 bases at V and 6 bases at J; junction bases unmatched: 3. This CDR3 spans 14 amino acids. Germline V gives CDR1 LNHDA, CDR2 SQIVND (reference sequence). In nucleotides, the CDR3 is TGTGCCAGTAGTATACAGGGGGCAAGTCAGCCCCAGCATTTT. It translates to CASSIQGASQPQHF.

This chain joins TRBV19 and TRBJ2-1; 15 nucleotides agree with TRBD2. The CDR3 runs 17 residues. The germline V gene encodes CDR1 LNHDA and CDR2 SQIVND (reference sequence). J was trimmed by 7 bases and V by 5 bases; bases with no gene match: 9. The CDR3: CASSPRTSGRARNEQFF. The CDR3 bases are TGTGCCAGTAGTCCAAGGACTAGCGGGAGGGCCCGTAATGAGCAGTTCTTC.

CDR3 residues: CASSPQRDRAYF. The CDR3 nucleotides read TGTGCCAGCTCACCACAGCGGGACAGGGCGTACTTC. This chain links TRBV18 with TRBJ2-7; 9 bases line up with TRBD1. This CDR3 has 12 residues. The trim removed 1 base at V and 12 bases at J, leaving 4 bases unmatched. Germline lookup yields CDR1 KGHSH and CDR2 LQKENI.

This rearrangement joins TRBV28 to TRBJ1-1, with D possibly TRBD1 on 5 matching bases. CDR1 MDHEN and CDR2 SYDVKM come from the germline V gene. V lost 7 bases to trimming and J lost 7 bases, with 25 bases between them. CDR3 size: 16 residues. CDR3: CASNRRGWGKLVEAFF. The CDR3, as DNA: TGTGCCAGCAACAGAAGGGGTTGGGGCAAGTTGGTTGAAGCTTTCTTT.

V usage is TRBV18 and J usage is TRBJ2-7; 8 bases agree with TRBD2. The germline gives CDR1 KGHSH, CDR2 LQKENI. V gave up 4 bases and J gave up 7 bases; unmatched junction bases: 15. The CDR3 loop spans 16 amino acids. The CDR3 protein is CASSQGYSGVAREQYF. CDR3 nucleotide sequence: TGTGCCAGCTCACAAGGATATAGCGGGGTAGCTAGGGAGCAGTACTTC.

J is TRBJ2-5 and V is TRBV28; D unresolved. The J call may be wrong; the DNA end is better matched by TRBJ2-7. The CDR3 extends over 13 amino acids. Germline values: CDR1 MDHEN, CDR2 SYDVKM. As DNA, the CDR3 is TGTGCCAGCAGGTTTAACCCATCCTACGAGCAGTACTTC. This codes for CASRFNPSYEQYF.

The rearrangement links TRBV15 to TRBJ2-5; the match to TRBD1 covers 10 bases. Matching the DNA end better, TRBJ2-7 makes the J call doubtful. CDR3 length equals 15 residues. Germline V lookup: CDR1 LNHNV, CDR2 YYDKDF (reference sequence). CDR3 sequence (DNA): TGTGCCACCAGCAGGCCGGGACAGGGGTTCCACGAGCAGTACTTC. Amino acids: CATSRPGQGFHEQYF.

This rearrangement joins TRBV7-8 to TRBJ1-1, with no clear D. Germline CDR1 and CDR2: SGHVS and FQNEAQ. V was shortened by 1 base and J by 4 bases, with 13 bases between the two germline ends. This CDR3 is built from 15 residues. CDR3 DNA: TGTGCCAGCAGCTTAGTTTCACAGATAGCCACTGAAGCTTTCTTT. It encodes CASSLVSQIATEAFF.